This TCR beta chain is from a study of response to subunit inactivated influenza vaccine. TCRdb itself ran the RT-PCR reads through MiXCR, one entry per CDR3 protein. The sample comprises about 570,000 distinct CDR3 sequences, around 11% of which are singletons, and 11% rests with the top ten. The CDR3 sequence is 13 residues long. Trimming took 7 bases from V and 1 from J, leaving 10 bases between them. The germline V gene has CDR1 SNHLY and CDR2 FYNNEI. This clonotype was picked up many times. These data were also filed under a second study, of T cells expressing NK-cell markers. From that second work: TCR beta cDNA was generated via 5'RACE template switching incorporating UMIs.

The sample here was PBMCs from blood, taken on the day of vaccination. This sequence joins TRBV2 and TRBJ1-1, with D uncertain. This clonotype originated in a man aged 45 to 65 who received an inactivated influenza vaccine. The chain's CDR3 is CASKGGENTEAFF. The CDR3 bases are TGTGCCAGCAAAGGCGGGGAGAACACTGAAGCTTTCTTT.